A single sample gave rise to the 15 T cell receptor beta chains below, sequenced in a study of Tregs in tolerant kidney transplant recipients. Their antigen targets remain unknown. Some clones are missing from TCRdb's copy, which holds only in-frame ones; the method was immunoSEQ multiplex PCR. The data hold under 13,000 clones, with around 90% observed a single time. The sequencing used Tregs from blood cultured with allogeneic cells, collected before the transplant. These receptors were collected from a human patient who received a combined kidney and bone marrow transplant.

This clone occurred a few times. The V and J genes are TRBV19 and TRBJ1-5, with D possibly being TRBD1 (5 bases). The CDR3 is made up of 15 amino acids. The V end lost 1 base, the J end lost 2 bases, and 9 bases lay between the germline ends. Germline CDR1 and CDR2: LNHDA and SQIVND (reference sequence). This chain's CDR3 is CASSIAGGGNQPQHF. CDR3 nucleotides: TGTGCCAGTAGTATAGCAGGAGGGGGCAATCAGCCCCAGCATTTT.

The V gene is TRBV15, the J gene TRBJ2-3, with 13 bases that match TRBD2. The CDR3 covers 14 residues. Germline V lookup: CDR1 LNHNV, CDR2 YYDKDF (reference sequence). The junction had 5 bases not matched to a gene; V was cut back by 6 bases and J by 8 bases. The DNA for the CDR3 is TGTGCCACCAGACTAGCGGGAGGGCCTGCTACGCAGTATTTT. Translation: CATRLAGGPATQYF.

V and J are TRBV6-5 and TRBJ2-5, with 9 positions matching TRBD1. The germline gives CDR1 MNHEY, CDR2 SVGAGI. The V gene end was trimmed by 2 bases and the J gene end by 5 bases; junction bases not matched to a gene: 3. CDR3 length: 14 residues. CDR3 in amino acids: CASSYNRGPETQYF. In DNA, the CDR3 is TGTGCCAGCAGTTACAACAGGGGGCCTGAGACCCAGTACTTC.

V and J are TRBV30 and TRBJ2-7; the match to TRBD1 covers 10 bases. The CDR3 is made up of 14 amino acids. Germline CDR1 reads GTSNPN; CDR2 reads SVGIG (reference sequence). V trimming: 8 bases; J trimming: 6 bases; junction bases outside the gene matches: 13. The chain's CDR3 is CASRQGALRLEQYF. The CDR3 DNA reads as TGTGCCAGTAGACAGGGGGCTCTCCGACTCGAGCAGTACTTC.

The rearrangement joins TRBV6-5 to TRBJ2-7; no clear D gene. Trimming left V 0 bases short and J 3 bases short, with 15 bases between. Germline loops: CDR1 MNHEY, CDR2 SVGAGI. The CDR3 runs to 16 residues. The CDR3 bases are TGTGCCAGCAGTTACTCGTTCCCTAGGGCACTCTACGAGCAGTACTTC. Its translation: CASSYSFPRALYEQYF.

The chain is built from TRBV30 and TRBJ2-3, with D hard to call. The V gene lost 3 bases and the J gene lost 3 bases, with 7 bases spanning the gap. The CDR3 runs to 12 residues. The germline V gene has CDR1 GTSNPN and CDR2 SVGIG (reference sequence). CDR3 in DNA: TGTGCCTGGAGGGAGTGGACAGATACGCAGTATTTT. Protein sequence: CAWREWTDTQYF.

The rearrangement links TRBV18 to TRBJ2-7, with 11 bases identical to TRBD2. Germline values: CDR1 KGHSH, CDR2 LQKENI. The CDR3 spans 14 residues. V was pared by 2 bases and J by 3 bases, with 0 bases of the junction left unmatched. CDR3 sequence reads: CASSPTSGSYEQYF. The CDR3 DNA follows: TGTGCCAGCTCACCAACTAGCGGGAGCTACGAGCAGTACTTC.

This rearrangement joins TRBV18 to TRBJ1-5, with TRBD1 matching over 8 bases. Germline CDR1 and CDR2: KGHSH and LQKENI. The CDR3 has 16 residues. The V and J ends lost 5 bases and 4 bases, in that order; junction bases with no gene match: 10. The DNA of the CDR3 is TGTGCCAGCTCAGGGGGGACAGGTCATTCTAATCAGCCCCAGCATTTT. It encodes CASSGGTGHSNQPQHF.

The chain links TRBV20-1 to TRBJ2-7; 7 bases match TRBD1. Trimming cost V 5 bases and J 3 bases; bases outside gene matches: 1. Germline CDR1 and CDR2: DFQATT and SNEGSKA (reference sequence). The CDR3 runs to 11 residues. DNA of the CDR3: TGCAGTGCTGGGACAGTCTACGAGCAGTACTTC. Residues: CSAGTVYEQYF.

The chain combines TRBV19 with TRBJ1-2, with 7 bases lining up with TRBD1. Trimming removed 9 bases from V and 2 bases from J; junction bases left unmatched: 6. Germline V lookup: CDR1 LNHDA, CDR2 SQIVND (reference sequence). CDR3 length: 13 residues. The CDR3 loop is CASLQQGNYGYTF. DNA of the CDR3: TGTGCCAGCTTACAACAGGGGAACTATGGCTACACCTTC.

Points on this clone: The same CDR3 also results from other DNA sequences found in this sample. J is TRBJ2-3 and V is TRBV7-3; 11 positions match TRBD2. V was pared by 5 bases and J by 2 bases, with 3 bases of the junction left unmatched. The CDR3 runs 15 residues. Germline CDR1 and CDR2: SGHTA and FQGTGA. The DNA of the CDR3 is TGTGCCAGCAGCCGACTAGCGGGGTACACAGATACGCAGTATTTT. Protein product: CASSRLAGYTDTQYF.

CDR3 sequence reads: CASSQDGLAAYNEQFF. CDR3 nucleotide sequence: TGCGCCAGCAGCCAAGATGGCCTAGCGGCCTACAATGAGCAGTTCTTC. This rearrangement joins TRBV4-1 to TRBJ2-1; 7 positions match TRBD2. From germline, CDR1 is MGHRA and CDR2 YSYEKL. The J segment lost 2 bases and the V segment lost 0 bases, leaving 4 bases of the junction unmatched. This CDR3 has 16 residues.

The chain employs TRBV19 and TRBJ2-2; TRBD2 agrees at 8 bases. J lost 0 bases, V lost 1 base, and 1 base had no gene match. The germline V gene encodes CDR1 LNHDA and CDR2 SQIVND (reference sequence). This CDR3 is built from 16 residues. CDR3 region: CASSIGTSSNTGELFF. CDR3 coding DNA: TGTGCCAGTAGTATAGGGACTAGCTCGAACACCGGGGAGCTGTTTTTT.

The chain combines TRBV5-1 with TRBJ1-2; D unresolved. The germline V gene has CDR1 SGHRS and CDR2 YFSETQ. Trimming cost V 4 bases and J 2 bases, with 12 bases left between them. The CDR3 is made up of 14 amino acids. CDR3 bases: TGCGCCAGCAGCCCCTGGGATGGCAACTATGGCTACACCTTC. It codes for CASSPWDGNYGYTF.

This chain uses TRBV11-3 with TRBJ2-7; a weak D match, TRBD1 (6 bases). V dropped 5 bases and J dropped 3 bases, with 14 bases sitting between them. The CDR3 consists of 14 residues. The germline gives CDR1 SGHNT, CDR2 YENEEA. The CDR3 region has the DNA TGTGCCAGCAGCGTAGGGGACATATACTACGAGCAGTACTTC. Its translation: CASSVGDIYYEQYF.